These 22 T cell receptor beta chains originate from one sample sequenced in a study of spatial heterogeneity in lung cancer. Time point given: sample taken at primary tumor resection. One entry per CDR3 protein, called by TCRdb with MiXCR from the 5' RACE reads. The sample records 45,000 to 55,000 distinct CDR3 sequences, approximately 5.3% being singletons. Source: PBMCs, taken at surgery. The receptors derive from a male donor with early-stage non-small cell lung cancer.

This clonotype came up many times. V usage is TRBV7-2 and J usage is TRBJ2-1; D gene unclear. The ends were cut back, 5 bases at V and 1 base at J, with 15 bases in the middle. The CDR3 contains 16 residues. The germline V gene has CDR1 SGHTA and CDR2 FQGNSA. This chain's CDR3 is CASSVRALNSYNEQFF. Here the CDR3 DNA reads TGTGCCAGCAGCGTCCGGGCTTTAAATTCCTACAATGAGCAGTTCTTC.

In this sample, this clonotype turned up many times. As DNA, the CDR3 is TGTGCTAGTGGGGTCCCCTACAATAATGAGCAGTTCTTC. It is translated as CASGVPYNNEQFF. The chain employs TRBV12-5 and TRBJ2-1; D gene ambiguous. V was clipped by 6 bases and J by 7 bases, with 13 bases between them. Germline V gene sequence: CDR1 LGHNT, CDR2 FRNRAP. The length of the CDR3 is 13 residues.

This clonotype showed up just a few times. The chain has TRBV9 and TRBJ2-3; D not resolved. Germline V gene data show CDR1 as SGDLS and CDR2 as YYNGEE. With 4 bases removed from V and 3 bases from J, the gap between germline ends came to 12 bases. The CDR3 sequence is 14 residues long. This chain's CDR3 is CASSPNEGTDTQYF. CDR3 in DNA: TGTGCCAGCAGCCCTAACGAAGGAACAGATACGCAGTATTTT.

The table lists this clonotype with many counts. V gene TRBV10-3 combines with J gene TRBJ2-3; 9 nucleotides align to TRBD2. The CDR3 runs to 14 residues. CDR1 ENHRY and CDR2 SYGVKD come from the germline V gene. J gave up 5 bases and V 8 bases, and 8 bases lay outside the gene matches. The CDR3 region is CAILRGGREDTQYF. DNA for the CDR3: TGTGCCATCCTCCGGGGCGGGAGGGAAGATACGCAGTATTTT.

This clonotype was counted at least ten times. This chain links TRBV7-9 with TRBJ2-7; D remains ambiguous. The CDR3 sequence is 13 residues long. Per the germline V gene, CDR1 is SEHNR and CDR2 is FQNEAQ (reference sequence). Deletions cut 4 bases from V and 3 bases from J, with 10 bases between. CDR3 protein: CASSSGRIYEQYF. CDR3 nucleotides: TGTGCCAGCAGCTCGGGCAGGATCTACGAGCAGTACTTC. The whole variable domain, filled in from reference TRBV7-9 and TRBJ2-7, reads DTGVSQNPRHKITKRGQNVTFRCDPISEHNRLYWYRQTLGQGPEFLTYFQNEAQLEKSRLLSDRFSAERPKGSFSTLEIQRTEQGDSAMYLCASSSGRIYEQYFGPGTRLTVT.

In its sample, this clonotype was seen many times. The chain combines TRBV7-2 with TRBJ2-3; D may be TRBD1 (6 bases). The CDR3 is made up of 13 amino acids. Trimming removed 3 bases from V and 12 bases from J, with 16 bases in between. Germline V CDR1 and CDR2: SGHTA, FQGNSA. CDR3 nucleotides: TGTGCCAGCAGCTTGGGGGCAGTCTCAAGACAGTATTTT. Protein product: CASSLGAVSRQYF.

This clonotype was detected once. V is TRBV18 and J is TRBJ2-2; 7 positions match TRBD1. There are 14 residues in the CDR3. Germline trimming cut 3 bases from V and 5 bases from J; bases unmatched to any gene: 3. Germline values: CDR1 KGHSH, CDR2 LQKENI. CDR3 loop: CASSPGTATGELFF. The CDR3 DNA follows: TGTGCCAGCTCACCTGGGACAGCGACCGGGGAGCTGTTTTTT.

This clonotype showed up many times. The chain couples TRBV7-2 to TRBJ2-7, with TRBD2 as a possible D gene (6 bases). The V gene's germline CDR1 is SGHTA and CDR2 FQGNSA. V lost 5 bases and J lost 2, with 13 bases in between. The CDR3 length is 14 residues. The CDR3 sequence: CASSPAAGTYEQYF. Written as DNA, the CDR3 is TGTGCCAGCAGCCCCGCGGCGGGGACCTACGAGCAGTACTTC.

This clonotype was seen many times. The CDR3 DNA follows: TGTGCCTGGAGCCAGAGAGAAGACACAGATACGCAGTATTTT. As protein: CAWSQREDTDTQYF. This chain joins TRBV30 and TRBJ2-3, with unresolved D. Germline CDR1 GTSNPN, CDR2 SVGIG (reference sequence). Trimming left V 3 bases short and J 2 bases short, with 12 bases between. CDR3 length: 14 residues.

V gene TRBV12-3 or TRBV12-4 combines with J gene TRBJ2-5; 9 bases fit TRBD2. The CDR3 is 15 residues long. The trim removed 6 bases at V and 5 bases at J, leaving 10 bases unmatched. The CDR3 sequence is CASSTRTSVDETQYF. The DNA of the CDR3 is TGTGCCAGCAGCACGCGGACTAGCGTTGACGAGACCCAGTACTTC.

At least ten counts were recorded for this clonotype. This chain joins TRBV5-6 and TRBJ1-6; tentative D call: TRBD1 (5 bases). Trimming shortened V by 4 bases and J by 10 bases, and 18 bases separated the two germline ends. CDR3 length: 15 amino acids. Germline V gives CDR1 SGHDT, CDR2 YYEEEE. CDR3 in amino acids: CASSGYDRGGSPLHF. The CDR3 region has the DNA TGTGCCAGCAGCGGATACGACCGCGGGGGATCACCCCTCCACTTT.

This clonotype was observed at least ten times. V is TRBV20-1 and J is TRBJ1-6, with D perhaps matching TRBD1 (5 bases). Germline V CDR1 and CDR2: DFQATT, SNEGSKA (reference sequence). CDR3 length equals 13 residues. Written as DNA, the CDR3 is TGCAGCTCCCGGGACCCAACTAATTCACCCCTCCACTTT. Amino acid sequence: CSSRDPTNSPLHF.

This clonotype was detected ten times or more. The chain recombines TRBV11-2 with TRBJ2-5; D remains unclear. V gave up 1 base and J gave up 2 bases, with 5 bases separating them. CDR1 is SGHAT, CDR2 FQNNGV, per germline. The CDR3 covers 13 residues. The CDR3 bases are TGTGCCAGCAGCTTAGTCGGACAAGAGACCCAGTACTTC. The encoded protein is CASSLVGQETQYF.

At least ten counts were recorded for this clonotype. The chain uses TRBV7-9 and TRBJ1-1; D gene ambiguous. The ends were cut back, 2 bases at V and 1 base at J, with 8 bases in the middle. The germline V gene encodes CDR1 SEHNR and CDR2 FQNEAQ (reference sequence). This CDR3 is 14 amino acids long. The CDR3 sequence: CASSLRRTNTEAFF. The CDR3 nucleotides read TGTGCCAGCAGCTTAAGGCGGACGAACACTGAAGCTTTCTTT.

There are many counts of this clonotype. The V and J genes are TRBV20-1 and TRBJ2-7; 10 bases match TRBD2. This CDR3 spans 13 amino acids. Germline assignment: CDR1 DFQATT and CDR2 SNEGSKA (reference sequence). V shed 6 bases and J 4 bases; nucleotides not matched to a gene: 6. The CDR3 coding sequence is TGCAGTGCCCAGCTAGCGGGAGTGTACGAGCAGTACTTC. It specifies CSAQLAGVYEQYF.

This clonotype was observed many times. The CDR3 sequence is CASSLVRGHISDTQYF. The CDR3, as DNA: TGTGCCAGCAGCTTAGTCAGGGGGCATATTTCAGATACGCAGTATTTT. The V call is TRBV7-2, the J call TRBJ2-3; 8 bases align to TRBD1. Trimming at V came to 1 base and at J to 4 bases, leaving 7 bases not matched to a gene. From germline, CDR1 is SGHTA and CDR2 FQGNSA. The CDR3 covers 16 residues.

This clonotype was seen repeatedly, ten times or more. The V and J genes are TRBV29-1 and TRBJ2-5; possible D gene TRBD2, 5 bases. In germline, CDR1 is SQVTM, CDR2 ANQGSEA. Trimming cost V 4 bases and J 5 bases, with 11 bases left between them. The CDR3 contains 12 residues. CDR3 amino acids: CSVVRGGETQYF. The CDR3 DNA reads as TGCAGCGTTGTACGAGGAGGCGAGACCCAGTACTTC.

Many counts were recorded for this clonotype. V gene TRBV19 combines with J gene TRBJ2-1, with 9 bases matching TRBD2. The CDR3 extends over 14 amino acids. With V trimmed by 2 bases and J by 6 bases, 2 bases remained unmatched. Per germline, CDR1 LNHDA and CDR2 SQIVND (reference sequence). CDR3 loop: CASSIISGSNEQFF. DNA of the CDR3: TGTGCCAGTAGTATAATTAGCGGGAGCAATGAGCAGTTCTTC.

Ten or more counts support this clonotype. The chain has TRBV5-5 and TRBJ2-3, with D hard to call. CDR3 size: 13 residues. V lost 2 bases and J lost 5, with 9 bases in between. Germline values: CDR1 SGHKS, CDR2 YYEKEE (reference sequence). DNA for the CDR3: TGTGCCAGCAGCTTTCAGAGATTAGATACGCAGTATTTT. Encoded protein: CASSFQRLDTQYF.

This clonotype was picked up many times. The chain recombines TRBV10-3 with TRBJ1-5, with 10 bases lining up with TRBD1. Germline values: CDR1 ENHRY, CDR2 SYGVKD. This CDR3 spans 13 amino acids. Germline trimming cut 10 bases from V and 6 bases from J; bases unmatched to any gene: 6. The CDR3 DNA sequence: TGTGCCACGCAGGGACAGGGGACTCAGCCCCAGCATTTT. Protein: CATQGQGTQPQHF.

This clonotype was counted ten times or more. The genes are TRBV12-3 or TRBV12-4 and TRBJ2-2; tentative D call: TRBD1 (5 bases). The CDR3 spans 13 residues. Trimming took 2 bases from V and 5 from J, leaving 6 bases between them. The CDR3 bases are TGTGCCAGCAGTTTAAGGGGAACCGGGGAGCTGTTTTTT. Amino acid sequence: CASSLRGTGELFF.

This clonotype occurred many times. V gene TRBV4-1 combines with J gene TRBJ2-3; the match to TRBD2 covers 13 bases. CDR3 length: 21 amino acids. Germline values: CDR1 MGHRA, CDR2 YSYEKL. The ends lost 3 bases at V and 4 bases at J; junction bases unmatched: 19. The CDR3 loop reads CASSQPRLAGGRGENPDTQYF. DNA of the CDR3: TGCGCCAGCAGCCAGCCCAGACTAGCGGGAGGCCGCGGGGAGAACCCAGATACGCAGTATTTT.